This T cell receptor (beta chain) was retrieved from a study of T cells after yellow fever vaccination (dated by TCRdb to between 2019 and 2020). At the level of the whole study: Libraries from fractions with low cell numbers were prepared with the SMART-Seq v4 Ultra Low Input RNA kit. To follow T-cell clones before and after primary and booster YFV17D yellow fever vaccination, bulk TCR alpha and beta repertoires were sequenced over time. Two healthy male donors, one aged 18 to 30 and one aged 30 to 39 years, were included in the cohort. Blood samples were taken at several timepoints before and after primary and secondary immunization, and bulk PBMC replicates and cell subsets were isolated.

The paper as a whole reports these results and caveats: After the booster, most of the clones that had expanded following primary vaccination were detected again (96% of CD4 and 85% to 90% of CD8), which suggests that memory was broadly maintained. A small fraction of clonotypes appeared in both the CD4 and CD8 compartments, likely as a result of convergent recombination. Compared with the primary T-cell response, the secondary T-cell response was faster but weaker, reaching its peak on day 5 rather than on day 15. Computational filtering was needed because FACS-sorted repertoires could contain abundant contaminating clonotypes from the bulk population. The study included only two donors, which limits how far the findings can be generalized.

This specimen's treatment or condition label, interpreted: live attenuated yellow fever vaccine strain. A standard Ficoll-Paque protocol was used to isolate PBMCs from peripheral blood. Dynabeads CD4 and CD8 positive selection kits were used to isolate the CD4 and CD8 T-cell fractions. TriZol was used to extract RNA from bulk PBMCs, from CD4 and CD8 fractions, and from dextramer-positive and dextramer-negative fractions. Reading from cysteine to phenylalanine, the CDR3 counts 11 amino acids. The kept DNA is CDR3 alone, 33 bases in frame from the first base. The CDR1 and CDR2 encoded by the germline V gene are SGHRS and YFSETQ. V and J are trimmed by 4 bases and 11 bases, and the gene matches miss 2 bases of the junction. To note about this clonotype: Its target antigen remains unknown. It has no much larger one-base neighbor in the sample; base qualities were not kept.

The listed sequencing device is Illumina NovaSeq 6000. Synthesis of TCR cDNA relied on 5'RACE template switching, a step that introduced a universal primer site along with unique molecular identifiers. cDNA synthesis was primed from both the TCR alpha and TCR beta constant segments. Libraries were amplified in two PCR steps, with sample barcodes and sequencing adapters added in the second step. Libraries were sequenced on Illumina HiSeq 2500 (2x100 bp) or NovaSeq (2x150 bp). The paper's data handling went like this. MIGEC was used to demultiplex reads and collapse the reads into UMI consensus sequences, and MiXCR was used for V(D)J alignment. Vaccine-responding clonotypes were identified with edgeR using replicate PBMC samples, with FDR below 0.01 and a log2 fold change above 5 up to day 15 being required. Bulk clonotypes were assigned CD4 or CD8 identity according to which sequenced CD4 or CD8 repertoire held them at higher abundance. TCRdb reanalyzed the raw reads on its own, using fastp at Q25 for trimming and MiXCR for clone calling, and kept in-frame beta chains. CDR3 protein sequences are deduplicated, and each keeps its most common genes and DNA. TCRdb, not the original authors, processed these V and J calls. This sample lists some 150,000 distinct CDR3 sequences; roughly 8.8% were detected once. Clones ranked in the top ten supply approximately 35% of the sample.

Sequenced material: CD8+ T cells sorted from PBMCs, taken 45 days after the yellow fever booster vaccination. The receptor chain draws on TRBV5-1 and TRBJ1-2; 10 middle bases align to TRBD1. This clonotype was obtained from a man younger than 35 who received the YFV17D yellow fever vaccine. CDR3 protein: CASSPGQGYTF. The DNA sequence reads TGCGCCAGCAGCCCGGGACAGGGGTACACCTTC.